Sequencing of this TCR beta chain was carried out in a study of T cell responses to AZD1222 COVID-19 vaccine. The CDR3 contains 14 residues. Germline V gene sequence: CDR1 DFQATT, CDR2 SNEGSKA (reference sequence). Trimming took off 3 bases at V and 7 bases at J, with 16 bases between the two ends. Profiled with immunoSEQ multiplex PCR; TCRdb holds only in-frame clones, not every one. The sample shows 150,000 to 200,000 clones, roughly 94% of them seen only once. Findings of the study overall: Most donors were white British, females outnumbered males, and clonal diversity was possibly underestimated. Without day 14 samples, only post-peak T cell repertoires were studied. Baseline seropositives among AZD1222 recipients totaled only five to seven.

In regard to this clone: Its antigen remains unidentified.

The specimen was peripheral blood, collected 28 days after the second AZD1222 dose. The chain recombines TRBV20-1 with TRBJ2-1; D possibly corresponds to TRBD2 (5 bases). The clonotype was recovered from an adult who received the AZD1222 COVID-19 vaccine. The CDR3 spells CSASRSSPGNEQFF. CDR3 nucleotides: TGCAGTGCTAGTAGGTCTAGCCCCGGGAATGAGCAGTTCTTC.